This section outlines one TCR beta chain sequence together with its context. The record originates from a study of blood T cells in healthy people across ages. V was shortened by 3 bases and J by 1 base, with 15 bases between the two germline ends. The CDR3 has 16 amino acids. CDR1 is MDHEN and CDR2 is SYDVKM in the germline V gene. For the second PCR, which ran for 7 to 11 cycles, a sample-barcoded 5' primer and a J-beta primer mix were used. TCRdb re-called the 5' RACE reads with MiXCR, one entry per CDR3 protein. The sample lists about 1.4 million distinct CDR3 sequences; approximately 59% were seen once.

Sequenced: blood. The TCR was taken from a man between 18 and 29 years old in good health. The V gene is TRBV28, the J gene TRBJ1-1, with TRBD1 as a possible D gene (5 bases). The CDR3 reads CASSFQGLGRNTEAFF. The CDR3 DNA reads as TGTGCCAGCAGTTTTCAGGGTCTGGGGCGGAACACTGAAGCTTTCTTT.